Reported below is one T cell receptor beta chain. Authors' methods: Amplification with reference gene primers provided the estimates of nucleated cell counts. Sequencing used immunoSEQ multiplex PCR; TCRdb keeps in-frame clones, though not all of them. D and trimming come from the DNA, and the V and J calls and clone size come from that table. The sample records roughly 250,000 clones, roughly nine tenths being singletons. The germline CDR1 and CDR2 sequences are DFQATT and SNEGSKA (reference sequence). J gave up 6 bases and V 7 bases, and 3 bases lay outside the gene matches. This CDR3 has 11 residues. The entry originates in a study of blood T cell repertoires in COVID-19.

The chain joins TRBV20-1 to TRBJ1-1; TRBD1 matches at 9 bases. Sequencing was performed on PBMCs or T cells enriched from blood (not recorded which). The receptor was isolated from a woman aged 30 to 39 with acute COVID-19. In DNA form, the CDR3 reads TGCAGTGGCTGGACAGGGGCTGAAGCTTTCTTT. The encoded protein is CSGWTGAEAFF.